This T cell receptor beta chain came from a study of T-cell reconstitution after alpha-beta-depleted transplantation in children. Points from the study as a whole: From newly produced T cells came most of the T-cell counts and diversity one year after transplant. The high TCRbeta diversity at day 60 in some patients came from surviving recipient T cells and thymic progenitors. There were reportedly several hundred expanded graft clones from which alpha-beta T cells came about two months after transplant.

This clonotype was counted ten times or more. Its target is not known. Unique molecular identifiers were used to barcode this TCRbeta library. TCRdb fed the PCR reads into MiXCR, producing one record per CDR3 protein. The table includes 490,000 or so distinct CDR3 sequences, over 9.5% detected once. The germline V gene has CDR1 SEHNR and CDR2 FQNEAQ (reference sequence). Trimming left V 5 bases short and J 9 bases short, with 11 bases between. This CDR3 has 11 amino acids. The input for sequencing was PBMCs, taken before TCRalphabeta/CD19-depleted stem cell transplant. J is TRBJ2-7 and V is TRBV7-9; possible D gene TRBD1, 6 bases. The clonotype originates from a child aged 2-15 years with inherited bone marrow failure, due to receive a stem cell transplant. This chain's CDR3 is CASSVQGGQYF. The CDR3 region has the DNA TGTGCCAGCAGCGTACAAGGGGGGCAGTACTTC.